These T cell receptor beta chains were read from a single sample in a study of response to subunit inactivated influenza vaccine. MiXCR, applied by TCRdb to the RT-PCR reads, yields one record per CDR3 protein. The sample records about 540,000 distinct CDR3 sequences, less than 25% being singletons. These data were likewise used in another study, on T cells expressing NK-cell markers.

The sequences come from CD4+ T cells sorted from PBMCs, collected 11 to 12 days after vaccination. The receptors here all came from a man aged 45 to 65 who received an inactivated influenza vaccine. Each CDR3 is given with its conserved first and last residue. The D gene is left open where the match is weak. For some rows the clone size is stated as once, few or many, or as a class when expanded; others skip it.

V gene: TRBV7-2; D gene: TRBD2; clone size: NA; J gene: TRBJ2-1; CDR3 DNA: TGTGCCAGCACCTTGGGGACTAGCGGTTACAATGAGCAGTTCTTC; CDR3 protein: CASTLGTSGYNEQFF
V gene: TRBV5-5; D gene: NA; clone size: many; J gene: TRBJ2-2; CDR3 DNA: TGTGCCAGCAGCTTACTAGTCTTTGGGGAGCTGTTTTTT; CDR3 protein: CASSLLVFGELFF
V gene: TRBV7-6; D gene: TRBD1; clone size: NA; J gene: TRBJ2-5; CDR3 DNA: TGTGCCAGCAGCGACAGGGGGGTAGGAAAAGAGACCCAGTACTTC; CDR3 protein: CASSDRGVGKETQYF
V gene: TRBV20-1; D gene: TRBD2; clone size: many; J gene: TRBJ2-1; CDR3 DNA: TGCAGTGCCCCCGATGCTAGCGGGGCGCACAATGAGCAGTTCTTC; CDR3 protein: CSAPDASGAHNEQFF
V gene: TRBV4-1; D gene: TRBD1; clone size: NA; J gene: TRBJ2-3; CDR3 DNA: TGCGCCAGCAGCCAGGGGGGACAGGGGGCGGCAGATACGCAGTATTTT; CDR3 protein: CASSQGGQGAADTQYF
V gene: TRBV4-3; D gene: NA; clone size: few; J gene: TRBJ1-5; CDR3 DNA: TGCGCCAGCAGCCAAGAATTAGGGAGCAATCAGCCCCAGCATTTT; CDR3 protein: CASSQELGSNQPQHF
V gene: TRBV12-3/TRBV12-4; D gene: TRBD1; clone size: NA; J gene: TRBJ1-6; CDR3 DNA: TGTGCCAGCAGTTTAACCCTGACAGGGTATAATTCACCCCTCCACTTT; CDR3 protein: CASSLTLTGYNSPLHF
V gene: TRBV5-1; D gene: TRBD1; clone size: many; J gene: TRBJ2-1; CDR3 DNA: TGCGCCAGCAGCATGACTAACAGGGGCCCTGGTTATGAGCAGTTCTTC; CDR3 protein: CASSMTNRGPGYEQFF
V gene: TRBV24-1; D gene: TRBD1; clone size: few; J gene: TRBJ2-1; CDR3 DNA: TGTGCCACCAGTGATCGGACAGGGCTCGGGAATGAGCAGTTCTTC; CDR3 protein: CATSDRTGLGNEQFF
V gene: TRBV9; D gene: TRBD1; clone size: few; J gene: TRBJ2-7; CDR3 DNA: TGTGCCAGCAGCGCCGGGACAGACCGACCCAAGCAGTACTTC; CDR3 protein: CASSAGTDRPKQYF
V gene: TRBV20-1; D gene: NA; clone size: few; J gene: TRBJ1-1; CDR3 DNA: TGCAGTGCTACGAGAGGGGCGAACACTGAAGCTTTCTTT; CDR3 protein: CSATRGANTEAFF
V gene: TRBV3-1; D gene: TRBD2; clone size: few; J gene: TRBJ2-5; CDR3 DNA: TGTGCCAGCAGCCTGCGGGGGGGCAGGGAGACCCAGTACTTC; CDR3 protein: CASSLRGGRETQYF
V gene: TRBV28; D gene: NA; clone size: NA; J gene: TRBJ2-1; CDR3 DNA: TGTGCCAGCAGTGCTCCAAGGTCCAGCAAATCCTACAATGAGCAGTTCTTC; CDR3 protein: CASSAPRSSKSYNEQFF
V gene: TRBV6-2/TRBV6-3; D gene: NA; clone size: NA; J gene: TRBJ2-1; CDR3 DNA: TGTGCCAGCACTACGTCTCGCAGGAATGAGCAGTTCTTC; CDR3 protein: CASTTSRRNEQFF
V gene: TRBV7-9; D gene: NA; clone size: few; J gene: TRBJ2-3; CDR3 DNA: TGTGCCAGCAGCAAAAGCAGGGGAAACACAGATACGCAGTATTTT; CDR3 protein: CASSKSRGNTDTQYF
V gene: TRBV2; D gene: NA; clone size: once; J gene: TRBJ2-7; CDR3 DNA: TGTGCCACCCGACCTTGGGACTTTACCTACGAGCAGTACTTC; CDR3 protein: CATRPWDFTYEQYF
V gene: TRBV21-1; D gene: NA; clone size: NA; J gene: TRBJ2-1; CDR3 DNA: TGTGCCAGCAGCTTAGGCGGGACCCCCCCCTACAATGAGCAGTTCTTC; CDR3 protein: CASSLGGTPPYNEQFF
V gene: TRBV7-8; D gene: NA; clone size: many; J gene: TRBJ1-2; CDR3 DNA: TGTGCCAGCAGCTTAGTGTTAATGAGGGGATCCGGCTATGGCTACACCTTC; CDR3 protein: CASSLVLMRGSGYGYTF
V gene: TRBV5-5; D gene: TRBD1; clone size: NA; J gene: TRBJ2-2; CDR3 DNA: TGTGCCAGCAGCAGGGGGCCTGGCGGGGAGCTGTTTTTT; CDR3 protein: CASSRGPGGELFF
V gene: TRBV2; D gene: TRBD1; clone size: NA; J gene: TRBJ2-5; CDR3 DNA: TGTGCCAGCAGTGAAAGAGCTGCCACCGGGACAGAGGGGACCCAGTACTTC; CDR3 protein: CASSERAATGTEGTQYF
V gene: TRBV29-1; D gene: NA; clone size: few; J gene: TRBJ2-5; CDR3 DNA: TGCAGCGTTGTAGGGGGGGTTCAAGAGACCCAGTACTTC; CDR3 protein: CSVVGGVQETQYF
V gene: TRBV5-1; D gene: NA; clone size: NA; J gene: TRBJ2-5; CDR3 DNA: TGCGCCAGCAGCTTGGAGGGAAGCCGAAGCCAAGAGACCCAGTACTTC; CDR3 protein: CASSLEGSRSQETQYF
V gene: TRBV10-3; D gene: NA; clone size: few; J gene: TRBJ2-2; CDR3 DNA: TGTGCCATCAACAACGGGGCATCGAACACCGGGGAGCTGTTTTTT; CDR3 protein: CAINNGASNTGELFF
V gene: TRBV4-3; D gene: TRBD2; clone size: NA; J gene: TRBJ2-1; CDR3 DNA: TGCGCCAGCAGCCAAGATCGTACAGCGGGGGGGCCCGAATACAATGAGCAGTTCTTC; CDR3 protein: CASSQDRTAGGPEYNEQFF
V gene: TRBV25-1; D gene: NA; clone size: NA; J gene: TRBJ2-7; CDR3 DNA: TGTGCCAGCAGCCTTGAGGCCGCCCGAGGGCAGTACTTC; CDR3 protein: CASSLEAARGQYF
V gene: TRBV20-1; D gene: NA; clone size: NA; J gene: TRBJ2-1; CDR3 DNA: TGCAGTGCTAGAGCTGGCGGAGCTGTCTACAATGAGCAGTTCTTC; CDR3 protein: CSARAGGAVYNEQFF
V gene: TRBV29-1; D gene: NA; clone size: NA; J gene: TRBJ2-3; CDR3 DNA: TGCAGCGTTGAAAACGTGGCTTCTTACACAGATACGCAGTATTTT; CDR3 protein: CSVENVASYTDTQYF